The entry below gives a single T cell receptor beta chain sequence along with its context. The sample is drawn from a study of T cell responses to AZD1222 COVID-19 vaccine. Sequencing was performed with immunoSEQ multiplex PCR; in TCRdb, only in-frame clones are kept and a portion is missing. The table shows about 99,000 clones, with about 85% occurring only once. Germline CDR1 KGHSH, CDR2 LQKENI. V lost 5 bases, J lost 10 bases, and 20 bases lay in between. The CDR3 extends over 14 amino acids. This chain uses TRBV18 with TRBJ1-1, with TRBD1 as a possible D gene (5 bases). The sequence came from an adult in good health. The input for sequencing was peripheral blood, taken on day 0 of AZD1222 vaccination. DNA of the CDR3: TGTGCCAGCTCAATACGGCAGGGTGCGTTGTTAGCTTTCTTT. Its translation is CASSIRQGALLAFF. Filled out from reference TRBV18 and TRBJ1-1, the complete variable domain reads NAGVMQNPRHLVRRRGQEARLRCSPMKGHSHVYWYRQLPEEGLKFMVYLQKENIIDESGMPKERFSAEFPKEGPSILRIQQVVRGDSAAYFCASSIRQGALLAFFGQGTRLTVV.